This T cell receptor beta chain was obtained from a study of memory CD4+ T cells and cytomegalovirus serostatus. This clone ranks as medium-sized. The sort gate was single viable CD3+CD4+CD8-CD45RO+ cells for memory CD4+ T cells. Deletions cut 8 bases from V and 4 bases from J, with 14 bases between. The germline CDR1 and CDR2 sequences are SQVTM and ANQGSEA. The CDR3 consists of 12 residues. Authors' data handling: Out-of-frame sequences were removed, leaving around 2,000,000 distinct TCRbeta sequences. TCRdb keeps only in-frame clones here, not all; method: immunoSEQ multiplex PCR. V, J and clone size were drawn from that table, and D and trimming were deduced from the DNA. Among some 54,000 clones listed, about three quarters were seen once.

This clonotype originated in an adult in good health and CMV-seropositive. J is TRBJ2-5 and V is TRBV29-1; the D gene could be TRBD1 or TRBD2 (5 bases each). The specimen sequenced was memory CD4+ T cells from blood. The chain's CDR3 is CSPVGTGETQYF. In DNA form, the CDR3 reads TGCAGCCCCGTTGGGACCGGAGAGACCCAGTACTTC. The full variable domain, with the rest looked up from reference TRBV29-1 and TRBJ2-5, is SAVISQKPSRDICQRGTSLTIQCQVDSQVTMMFWYRQQPGQSLTLIATANQGSEATYESGFVIDKFPISRPNLTFSTLTVSNMSPEDSSIYLCSPVGTGETQYFGPGTRLLVL.